The 32 T cell receptor beta chains below were found in one sample sequenced in a study of shared clonotypes between healthy human individuals. Assay used: immunoSEQ multiplex PCR; TCRdb lists only in-frame clones, some missing. This sample has approximately 1.5 million clones, with around 98.5% found just once. The sequencing sample was made of naive CD4+ T cells sorted from blood. Regarding subset: CD45RA+ positively selected. The receptors originated from a man aged 25-40 years in good health.

This chain connects TRBV11-3 to TRBJ2-1; a weak D match, TRBD2 (6 bases). V lost 5 bases, J lost 3 bases, and 14 bases lay in between. This CDR3 has 15 residues. Germline CDR1 reads SGHNT; CDR2 reads YENEEA. The CDR3 nucleotides are TGTGCCAGCAGCCTCGGCGGGACCCACTACAATGAGCAGTTCTTC. Its protein is CASSLGGTHYNEQFF. Using reference TRBV11-3 and TRBJ2-1 for the parts outside the CDR3, the full variable domain is EAGVVQSPRYKIIEKKQPVAFWCNPISGHNTLYWYLQNLGQGPELLIRYENEEAVDDSQLPKDRFSAERLKGVDSTLKIQPAELGDSAVYLCASSLGGTHYNEQFFGPGTRLTVL.

The CDR3 sequence: CASSGTPGRRDEQYF. CDR3 nucleotide sequence: TGTGCCAGCAGTGGCACACCCGGGAGGAGAGACGAGCAGTACTTC. The V gene is TRBV5-6, the J gene TRBJ2-7; 7 nucleotides agree with TRBD2. The germline CDR1 and CDR2 sequences are SGHDT and YYEEEE. The junction had 13 bases not matched to a gene; V was cut back by 5 bases and J by 5 bases. This CDR3 has 15 residues.

The CDR3 reads CASSRPISSATDTQYF. Here the CDR3 DNA reads TGTGCCAGCAGCCGTCCTATCTCATCCGCCACAGATACGCAGTATTTT. The chain couples TRBV7-8 to TRBJ2-3, with no clear D. V lost 5 bases to trimming and J lost 2 bases, with 17 bases between them. CDR1 is SGHVS and CDR2 is FQNEAQ in the germline V gene. The CDR3 runs 16 residues.

In this sample, this clone turned up once. The chain couples TRBV28 to TRBJ1-1; tentatively, D is TRBD1 (5 bases). Germline V gene lookup returns CDR1 MDHEN and CDR2 SYDVKM. Trimming cost V 6 bases and J 6 bases, with 11 bases left between them. The length of the CDR3 is 12 residues. The CDR3 DNA sequence: TGTGCCAGCAGCCGGGACGGACCTGAAGCTTTCTTT. This sequence encodes CASSRDGPEAFF. Full variable domain (outside the CDR3, taken from reference TRBV28 and TRBJ1-1): DVKVTQSSRYLVKRTGEKVFLECVQDMDHENMFWYRQDPGLGLRLIYFSYDVKMKEKGDIPEGYSVSREKKERFSLILESASTNQTSMYLCASSRDGPEAFFGQGTRLTVV.

J is TRBJ2-5 and V is TRBV6-1; D not certain. Germline V gene sequence: CDR1 MNHNS, CDR2 SASEGT. This CDR3 comprises 13 residues. V gave up 1 base and J gave up 7 bases, with 10 bases separating them. The DNA of the CDR3 is TGTGCCAGCAGTGAAGTGTTCTTTGTGACCCAGTACTTC. This translates into CASSEVFFVTQYF.

This clone is a singleton in its sample. The chain is built from TRBV6-4 and TRBJ2-1, with 7 bases identical to TRBD2. This CDR3 has 15 residues. CDR1 MRHNA and CDR2 SNTAGT come from the germline V gene. V dropped 5 bases and J dropped 1; count of bases not matched to a gene: 5. The CDR3 region is CASSKTSISYNEQFF. The DNA of the CDR3 is TGTGCCAGCAGTAAGACTAGCATATCCTACAATGAGCAGTTCTTC.

As DNA, the CDR3 is TGTGCCAGCAGTCCCTACAGGGGGGGTGAAAAACTGTTTTTT. It translates to CASSPYRGGEKLFF. The chain employs TRBV28 and TRBJ1-4, with 8 bases lining up with TRBD1. The CDR3 runs to 14 residues. The J segment lost 7 bases and the V segment lost 5 bases, leaving 6 bases of the junction unmatched. Germline CDR1 is MDHEN and CDR2 is SYDVKM.

The count of this clone is one. This chain connects TRBV10-3 to TRBJ2-2; the D gene is possibly TRBD2 (5 bases). Germline CDR1 reads ENHRY; CDR2 reads SYGVKD. There are 14 residues in the CDR3. V lost 10 bases and J 4 bases, leaving 16 bases between the germline ends. CDR3 bases: TGTGCCACAGCGGCCCAGTTCCTCACCGGGGAGCTGTTTTTT. It encodes CATAAQFLTGELFF.

The chain uses TRBV4-1 and TRBJ2-5; 10 bases map to TRBD2. Germline CDR1 MGHRA, CDR2 YSYEKL. The V segment lost 4 bases and the J segment 5 bases; nucleotides outside the gene matches: 7. The CDR3 extends over 15 amino acids. The CDR3 sequence is CASSPQIAGGETQYF. In nucleotides, the CDR3 is TGCGCCAGCAGCCCTCAAATAGCGGGGGGCGAGACCCAGTACTTC.

The gene calls are TRBV18 and TRBJ2-3, with unresolved D. Germline V CDR1 and CDR2: KGHSH, LQKENI. The V end was cut by 0 bases, the J end by 4 bases, with 11 bases between. The CDR3 is 15 amino acids. CDR3 DNA: TGTGCCAGCTCACCACCGGGTGTTTCATCAGATACGCAGTATTTT. It translates to CASSPPGVSSDTQYF.

Points on this clone: Other DNA sequences in this specimen translate into the identical CDR3. The rearrangement links TRBV19 to TRBJ2-7, with 11 bases lining up with TRBD2. The CDR3 is 14 residues long. Germline V gives CDR1 LNHDA, CDR2 SQIVND (reference sequence). The trim removed 9 bases at V and 1 base at J, leaving 5 bases unmatched. This CDR3 is CASSRLAGSYEQYF. The CDR3 nucleotides are TGTGCCAGCTCCCGACTAGCGGGGTCCTACGAGCAGTACTTC.

This clone was detected once. The chain joins TRBV14 to TRBJ2-1, with D possibly TRBD2 on 6 matching bases. The CDR3 runs to 18 residues. Between the trimmed V and J ends, which lost 0 bases and 8 bases, there was a span of 23 bases. Looked up from germline, CDR1 is SGHDN and CDR2 is FVKESK. The CDR3 sequence is CASSQDIPSGTPGHEQFF. For the CDR3, the DNA is TGTGCCAGCAGCCAAGATATACCTTCGGGGACTCCCGGCCATGAGCAGTTCTTC.

A remark on this clone: Other nucleotide sequences in the sample specify the same CDR3. The V and J genes are TRBV9 and TRBJ1-1; the D is unclear. V lost 0 bases to trimming and J lost 1 base, with 7 bases between them. The CDR3 spans 14 residues. CDR1 is SGDLS, CDR2 YYNGEE, per germline. The CDR3 region has the DNA TGTGCCAGCAGCGTAGGGGCCCAGAACACTGAAGCTTTCTTT. It yields the protein CASSVGAQNTEAFF.

The CDR3: CASSPGMAGQETQYF. DNA for the CDR3: TGCGCCAGCAGCCCGGGGATGGCAGGCCAAGAGACCCAGTACTTC. This chain joins TRBV5-1 and TRBJ2-5; a possible D gene is TRBD2 (5 bases). The CDR3 is 15 residues long. Germline V CDR1 and CDR2: SGHRS, YFSETQ. V was trimmed by 4 bases and J by 1 base, leaving 14 bases between them.

The chain has TRBV4-3 and TRBJ2-7; D gene ambiguous. Germline V CDR1 and CDR2: LGHNA, YSLEER. The V and J ends lost 0 bases and 5 bases respectively, with 5 bases between them. This CDR3 region has 12 residues. The CDR3 here is CASSQDPHEQYF. CDR3 sequence (DNA): TGCGCCAGCAGCCAAGATCCCCACGAGCAGTACTTC.

The gene calls are TRBV6-5 and TRBJ2-7; TRBD2 is a possible D gene (5 bases). The CDR3 consists of 13 residues. Germline CDR1 and CDR2: MNHEY and SVGAGI. Trimming removed 4 bases at V and 3 bases at J, with 10 bases between. In nucleotides, the CDR3 is TGTGCCAGCAGTTTGACTAATCGCTACGAGCAGTACTTC. The encoded protein is CASSLTNRYEQYF.

This chain uses TRBV6-1 with TRBJ1-1; D is perhaps TRBD1 (5 bases). The germline gives CDR1 MNHNS, CDR2 SASEGT. V was clipped by 8 bases and J by 4 bases, with 20 bases between them. The CDR3 has 15 amino acids. Written as DNA, the CDR3 is TGTGCCAGCGGAAGATCGGGGGGGATGTCCACTGAAGCTTTCTTT. Translated: CASGRSGGMSTEAFF.

With respect to this clone: Different DNA sequences within this sample yield the same CDR3. The chain has TRBV28 and TRBJ1-2; no reliable D call. Germline CDR1 reads MDHEN; CDR2 reads SYDVKM. Trimming pared 2 bases from V and 5 bases from J, leaving 6 bases between. This CDR3 has 12 amino acids. CDR3 amino acids: CASSLGGYGYTF. The CDR3 DNA reads as TGTGCCAGCAGTTTAGGTGGTTATGGCTACACCTTC.

This sequence joins TRBV6-5 and TRBJ1-1, with 10 bases lining up with TRBD1. Germline assignment: CDR1 MNHEY and CDR2 SVGAGI. V dropped 2 bases and J dropped 11; count of bases not matched to a gene: 5. This CDR3 is built from 13 residues. Here the CDR3 reads CASSYDRGRRAFF. CDR3 nucleotide sequence: TGTGCCAGCAGTTACGACAGGGGGCGGCGTGCTTTCTTT.

The chain links TRBV7-9 to TRBJ2-2, with 7 bases that match TRBD2. CDR3 length: 16 amino acids. CDR1 SEHNR and CDR2 FQNEAQ come from the germline V gene (reference sequence). J lost 0 bases, V lost 3 bases, and 4 bases had no gene match. CDR3 protein: CASSFDGLANTGELFF. In DNA form, the CDR3 reads TGTGCCAGCAGCTTTGACGGACTAGCGAACACCGGGGAGCTGTTTTTT.

CDR3 sequence (DNA): TGTGCCAGCAGGGGTACAGGGGGAGTAGGTCAGCCCCAGCATTTT. The encoded protein is CASRGTGGVGQPQHF. J is TRBJ1-5 and V is TRBV27, with 8 positions matching TRBD1. This CDR3 has 15 amino acids. V gave up 6 bases and J gave up 6 bases; unmatched junction bases: 10. Germline V gene sequence: CDR1 MNHEY, CDR2 SMNVEV (reference sequence).

V and J are TRBV19 and TRBJ2-1; a possible D gene is TRBD2 (5 bases). Germline V gene data show CDR1 as LNHDA and CDR2 as SQIVND (reference sequence). The V end was cut by 1 base, the J end by 9 bases, with 10 bases between. CDR3 length: 13 amino acids. The CDR3 is CASSIGGLTEQFF. In DNA form, the CDR3 reads TGTGCCAGTAGTATAGGAGGGTTGACTGAGCAGTTCTTC.

V usage is TRBV10-3 and J usage is TRBJ2-1; weak D call: TRBD2 (5 bases). Germline values: CDR1 ENHRY, CDR2 SYGVKD. With 2 bases removed from V and 9 bases from J, the gap between germline ends came to 17 bases. This CDR3 is built from 15 residues. CDR3 nucleotide sequence: TGTGCCATCAGTGAGACGCCGGGGTCCTTGGGTGAGCAGTTCTTC. Protein sequence: CAISETPGSLGEQFF.

This chain uses TRBV19 with TRBJ2-1; TRBD1 or TRBD2 may be the D gene (5 bases each). V was trimmed by 7 bases and J by 3 bases, leaving 13 bases between them. The CDR3 runs 14 residues. Germline-derived CDR1 and CDR2 are LNHDA and SQIVND (reference sequence). CDR3 nucleotide sequence: TGTGCCAGTAACCCGGACACTAGCTACAATGAGCAGTTCTTC. The encoded protein is CASNPDTSYNEQFF.

The chain carries TRBV6-1 and TRBJ2-5; D ambiguous. V shed 2 bases and J shed 1 base, with 11 bases lying between them. Germline loops: CDR1 MNHNS, CDR2 SASEGT. The CDR3 loop spans 15 amino acids. The CDR3 reads CASSELGIFQETQYF. In DNA, the CDR3 is TGTGCCAGCAGTGAACTGGGAATTTTCCAAGAGACCCAGTACTTC.

This chain links TRBV27 with TRBJ1-5; D might be TRBD1 (5 bases). The CDR3 has 15 residues. The germline CDR1 and CDR2 sequences are MNHEY and SMNVEV (reference sequence). Deletions cut 3 bases from V and 0 bases from J, with 9 bases between. CDR3 in DNA: TGTGCCAGCAGTTTGAGACAGCATAGCAATCAGCCCCAGCATTTT. This sequence encodes CASSLRQHSNQPQHF.

The chain is built from TRBV27 and TRBJ1-2; TRBD1 matches 11 bases. There are 15 residues in the CDR3. Per germline, CDR1 MNHEY and CDR2 SMNVEV (reference sequence). The V and J ends lost 6 bases and 3 bases, in that order; junction bases with no gene match: 6. The CDR3 nucleotides are TGTGCCAGCAGCCGCGGGACAGGGGGGTACTATGGCTACACCTTC. This translates into CASSRGTGGYYGYTF.

The rearrangement joins TRBV4-2 to TRBJ1-2, with unresolved D. This CDR3 is 14 amino acids long. CDR1 LGHNA and CDR2 YNFKEQ come from the germline V gene. V gave up 4 bases and J gave up 4 bases, with 13 bases separating them. The CDR3 DNA follows: TGTGCCAGCAGCCCCCCCCGGGTAGCCTATGGCTACACCTTC. It encodes CASSPPRVAYGYTF.

In regard to this clone: Within the sample, other DNA sequences also encode this same CDR3. The V call is TRBV18, the J call TRBJ1-5; TRBD1 might be the D (5 bases). Germline V gives CDR1 KGHSH, CDR2 LQKENI. Trimming shortened V by 5 bases and J by 1 base, and 12 bases separated the two germline ends. The CDR3 runs to 15 residues. The CDR3 is CASSLTGQSNQPQHF. CDR3 DNA: TGTGCCAGCTCATTAACGGGGCAGAGCAATCAGCCCCAGCATTTT.

The chain has TRBV28 and TRBJ1-5; 7 bases map to TRBD1. Germline values: CDR1 MDHEN, CDR2 SYDVKM. V gave up 7 bases and J gave up 7 bases; unmatched junction bases: 4. This CDR3 is 12 amino acids long. CDR3 residues: CASTDRAQPQHF. The CDR3 DNA reads TGTGCCAGCACCGACAGGGCCCAGCCCCAGCATTTT.

This chain uses TRBV18 with TRBJ2-7, with 8 bases identical to TRBD1. V was clipped by 3 bases and J by 1 base; unmatched bases: 5. This CDR3 is built from 15 residues. Germline lookup yields CDR1 KGHSH and CDR2 LQKENI. The CDR3 spells CASSPRTGLSYEQYF. The CDR3 region has the DNA TGTGCCAGCTCACCCCGGACAGGGTTGTCCTACGAGCAGTACTTC.

The chain links TRBV7-2 to TRBJ2-1, with 10 bases that match TRBD1. CDR1 and CDR2 from the germline V gene are SGHTA and FQGNSA. V gave up 3 bases and J gave up 7 bases; unmatched junction bases: 6. The CDR3 is 15 amino acids. CDR3 coding DNA: TGTGCCAGCAGCTTCGACAGGGGGCGCGTAAATGAGCAGTTCTTC. Its protein product is CASSFDRGRVNEQFF.